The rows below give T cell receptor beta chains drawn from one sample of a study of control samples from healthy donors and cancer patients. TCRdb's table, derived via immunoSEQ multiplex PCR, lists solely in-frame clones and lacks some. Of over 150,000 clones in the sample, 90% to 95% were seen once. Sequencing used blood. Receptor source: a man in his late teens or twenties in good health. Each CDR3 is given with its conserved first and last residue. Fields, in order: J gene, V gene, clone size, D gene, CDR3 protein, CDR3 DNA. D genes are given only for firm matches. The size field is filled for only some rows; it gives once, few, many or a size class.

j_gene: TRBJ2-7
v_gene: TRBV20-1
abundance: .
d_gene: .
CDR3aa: CSVGQPYEQYF
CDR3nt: TGCAGTGTTGGGCAGCCCTACGAGCAGTACTTC

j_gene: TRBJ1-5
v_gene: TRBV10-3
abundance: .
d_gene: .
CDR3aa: CAISSGLNQPQHF
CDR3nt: TGTGCCATCAGTTCGGGTCTCAATCAGCCCCAGCATTTT

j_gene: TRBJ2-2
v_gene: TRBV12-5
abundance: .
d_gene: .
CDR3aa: CASRRDSGELFF
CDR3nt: TGTGCTAGCAGGAGGGATTCCGGGGAGCTGTTTTTT

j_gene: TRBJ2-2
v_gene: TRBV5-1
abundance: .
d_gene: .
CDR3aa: CASSQTANTGELFF
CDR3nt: TGCGCCAGCAGTCAGACAGCTAACACCGGGGAGCTGTTTTTT

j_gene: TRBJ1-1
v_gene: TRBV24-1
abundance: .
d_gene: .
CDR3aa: CATSDPRGTNTEAFF
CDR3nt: TGTGCCACCAGTGATCCCAGGGGAACGAACACTGAAGCTTTCTTT

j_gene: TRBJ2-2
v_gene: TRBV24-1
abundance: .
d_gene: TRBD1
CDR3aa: CATSDSDREDPGELFF
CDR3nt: TGTGCCACCAGTGATTCGGACAGGGAGGACCCCGGGGAGCTGTTTTTT

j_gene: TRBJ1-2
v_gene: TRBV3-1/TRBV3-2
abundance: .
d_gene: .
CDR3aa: CASSQGDFYGYTF
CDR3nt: TGTGCCAGCAGCCAAGGCGACTTCTATGGCTACACCTTC

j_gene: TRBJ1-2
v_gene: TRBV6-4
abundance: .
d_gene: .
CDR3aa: CASTPRQLVEGYTF
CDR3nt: TGTGCCAGCACCCCTAGACAGCTCGTGGAGGGCTACACCTTC

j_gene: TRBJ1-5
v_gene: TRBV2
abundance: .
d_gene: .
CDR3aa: CASTNTGPNQPQHF
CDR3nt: TGTGCCAGCACCAACACAGGGCCTAATCAGCCCCAGCATTTT

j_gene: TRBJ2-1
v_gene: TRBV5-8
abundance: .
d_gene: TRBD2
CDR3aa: CASSLARSSGTYNEQFF
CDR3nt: TGTGCCAGCAGCTTGGCCCGGTCTAGCGGGACCTACAATGAGCAGTTCTTC

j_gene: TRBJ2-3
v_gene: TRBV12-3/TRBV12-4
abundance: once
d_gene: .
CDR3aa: CASSLRASDTQYF
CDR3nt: TGTGCCAGCAGTTTAAGGGCTTCAGATACGCAGTATTTT

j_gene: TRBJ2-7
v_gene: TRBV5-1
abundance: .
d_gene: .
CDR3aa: CASSLTGRSYEQYF
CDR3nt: TGCGCCAGCAGCTTGACGGGGAGATCCTACGAGCAGTACTTC

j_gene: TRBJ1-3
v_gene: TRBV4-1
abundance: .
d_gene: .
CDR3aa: CASSQKEGDRNTIYF
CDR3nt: TGCGCCAGCAGCCAGAAGGAGGGGGATAGAAACACCATATATTTT

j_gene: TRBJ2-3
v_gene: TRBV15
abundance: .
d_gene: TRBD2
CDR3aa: CATSRDGGATDTQYF
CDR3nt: TGTGCCACCAGCAGAGACGGGGGGGCCACAGATACGCAGTATTTT

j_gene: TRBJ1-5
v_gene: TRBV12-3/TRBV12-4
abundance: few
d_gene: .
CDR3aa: CASSLYSNQPQHF
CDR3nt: TGTGCCAGCAGCCTATATAGCAATCAGCCCCAGCATTTT

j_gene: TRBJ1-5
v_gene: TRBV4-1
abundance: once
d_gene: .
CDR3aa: CASSQETGGNQPQHF
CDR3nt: TGCGCCAGCAGCCAAGAGACGGGAGGAAATCAGCCCCAGCATTTT

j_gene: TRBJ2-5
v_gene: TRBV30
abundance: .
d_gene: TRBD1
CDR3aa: CAWARGQVFGKHQETQYF
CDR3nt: TGTGCCTGGGCCCGGGGACAGGTATTTGGGAAACACCAAGAGACCCAGTACTTC

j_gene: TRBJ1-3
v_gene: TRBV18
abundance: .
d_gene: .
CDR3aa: CASSRNDGSSGNTIYF
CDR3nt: TGTGCCAGCTCACGGAACGACGGGAGCTCTGGAAACACCATATATTTT

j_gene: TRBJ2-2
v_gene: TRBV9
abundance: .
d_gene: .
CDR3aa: CASSVGDTGELFF
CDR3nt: TGTGCCAGCAGCGTAGGGGACACCGGGGAGCTGTTTTTT

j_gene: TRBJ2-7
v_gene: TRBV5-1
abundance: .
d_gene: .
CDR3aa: CASSLMLKGSYEQYF
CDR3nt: TGCGCCAGCAGCTTAATGTTGAAGGGGTCCTACGAGCAGTACTTC

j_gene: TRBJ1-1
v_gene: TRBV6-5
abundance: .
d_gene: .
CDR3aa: CASSYDRNTEAFF
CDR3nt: TGTGCCAGCAGTTATGACCGGAACACTGAAGCTTTCTTT

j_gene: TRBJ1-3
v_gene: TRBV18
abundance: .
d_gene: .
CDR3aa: CASGVSGSGNTIYF
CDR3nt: TGTGCCAGCGGGGTCAGTGGCTCTGGAAACACCATATATTTT